Listed below are T cell receptor beta chains from one sample, sequenced in a study of T-cell reconstitution after alpha-beta-depleted transplantation in children. MiXCR, applied by TCRdb to the PCR reads, yields one record per CDR3 protein. This sample yields some 200,000 distinct CDR3 sequences, of which under 9.5% are seen a single time; 5.5% to 8% belongs to the top ten. The sample in question was PBMCs from the stem cell graft donor, obtained from the stem cell graft. These receptors all stem from a human donor who donated a stem cell graft to a child with acute lymphoblastic leukemia. The CDR3 runs from the conserved cysteine through the conserved F or W. The D gene is left open where the match is weak. For some rows the clone size is stated as once, few or many, or as a class when expanded; others skip it.

d_gene | j_gene | abundance | v_gene | CDR3aa | CDR3nt
. | TRBJ1-4 | . | TRBV5-1 | CASSLGRTFATNEKLFF | TGCGCCAGCAGCTTGGGTCGGACGTTCGCAACTAATGAAAAACTGTTTTTT
. | TRBJ1-5 | few | TRBV29-1 | CSVVVPGGNQPQHF | TGCAGCGTTGTAGTTCCTGGGGGAAATCAGCCCCAGCATTTT
. | TRBJ1-5 | . | TRBV6-1 | CASCPTQGDNQPRHF | TGTGCCAGCTGTCCTACACAGGGCGACAATCAGCCCCGGCATTTT
. | TRBJ2-7 | many | TRBV15 | CATSPPGDSYEQYF | TGTGCCACCAGTCCCCCTGGGGATTCCTACGAGCAGTACTTC
. | TRBJ1-1 | . | TRBV29-1 | CSVRTVNTEAFF | TGCAGCGTTAGGACAGTGAACACTGAAGCTTTCTTT
. | TRBJ1-2 | few | TRBV14 | CASSPLQSGGYTF | TGTGCCAGCAGCCCCCTCCAGAGCGGCGGCTACACCTTC
TRBD1 | TRBJ2-5 | few | TRBV5-1 | CASSLQGVQETQYF | TGCGCCAGCAGCTTACAGGGGGTTCAAGAGACCCAGTACTTC
. | TRBJ1-1 | few | TRBV10-1 | CASSDSGRRDTEAFF | TGCGCCAGCAGTGATTCGGGGAGGAGAGACACTGAAGCTTTCTTT
. | TRBJ2-7 | few | TRBV28 | CASSSTTPTVRGYEQYF | TGTGCCAGCAGCTCCACCACCCCGACAGTCAGAGGCTACGAGCAGTACTTC
TRBD2 | TRBJ2-3 | many | TRBV9 | CASSVGGGSTDTQYF | TGTGCCAGCAGCGTAGGCGGGGGGAGCACAGATACGCAGTATTTT
. | TRBJ2-7 | . | TRBV7-9 | CASSPAGWGGGSYEQYF | TGTGCCAGCAGCCCTGCAGGGTGGGGCGGAGGGTCCTACGAGCAGTACTTC
TRBD2 | TRBJ2-5 | . | TRBV20-1 | CSASFGELAGLETQYF | TGCAGTGCTAGTTTTGGAGAACTAGCGGGGCTAGAGACCCAGTACTTC
TRBD2 | TRBJ2-2 | . | TRBV10-2 | CARSEEVAGAGELFF | TGCGCCAGAAGTGAGGAGGTAGCGGGGGCCGGGGAGCTGTTTTTT
. | TRBJ2-1 | many | TRBV5-1 | CASSPGGLNYNEQFF | TGCGCCAGCAGCCCGGGGGGCCTTAACTACAATGAGCAGTTCTTC
. | TRBJ1-1 | few | TRBV6-1 | CASDPDPSRRPFGGTEAFF | TGTGCCAGCGATCCGGATCCAAGCCGGCGGCCCTTTGGTGGCACTGAAGCTTTCTTT
TRBD1 | TRBJ2-7 | few | TRBV20-1 | CSARDWGQASYEQYF | TGCAGTGCTAGAGATTGGGGACAGGCCTCCTACGAGCAGTACTTC
. | TRBJ2-5 | few | TRBV5-1 | CASSLGLAQETQYF | TGCGCCAGCAGCTTAGGGCTAGCCCAAGAGACCCAGTACTTC
. | TRBJ1-1 | few | TRBV12-3/TRBV12-4 | CASSYNGGGTEAFF | TGTGCCAGCAGTTACAACGGGGGAGGCACTGAAGCTTTCTTT
TRBD2 | TRBJ2-5 | few | TRBV9 | CASSVDRGGRETQYF | TGTGCCAGCAGCGTAGACCGGGGGGGCAGGGAGACCCAGTACTTC
. | TRBJ1-1 | . | TRBV12-3/TRBV12-4 | CASSAMGRLTEAFF | TGTGCCAGCAGCGCAATGGGACGCCTCACTGAAGCTTTCTTT
. | TRBJ1-1 | few | TRBV5-1 | CASSFNVGSDTEAFF | TGCGCCAGCAGCTTTAATGTAGGGTCCGACACTGAAGCTTTCTTT
. | TRBJ2-1 | many | TRBV7-9 | CASKGQVSYNEQFF | TGTGCCAGCAAGGGGCAGGTCTCCTACAATGAGCAGTTCTTC
. | TRBJ2-5 | few | TRBV5-1 | CASSLVGQSRGETQYF | TGCGCCAGCAGCTTGGTAGGCCAGTCGAGGGGAGAGACCCAGTACTTC
TRBD1 | TRBJ1-2 | few | TRBV12-3/TRBV12-4 | CASSLSGTGYGYTF | TGTGCCAGCAGTTTATCCGGGACAGGGTACGGCTACACCTTC
TRBD1 | TRBJ1-5 | . | TRBV6-2/TRBV6-3 | CASSYDGTANQPQHF | TGTGCCAGCAGTTACGACGGGACAGCCAATCAGCCCCAGCATTTT
. | TRBJ2-5 | many | TRBV5-1 | CASRRGAKGQETQYF | TGCGCCAGCAGAAGGGGCGCTAAGGGACAAGAGACCCAGTACTTC
. | TRBJ2-1 | many | TRBV18 | CASSPRRGANNEQFF | TGTGCCAGCTCACCACGTAGGGGGGCGAACAATGAGCAGTTCTTC
. | TRBJ2-7 | few | TRBV5-1 | CASSLEPRTEPKTYEQYF | TGCGCCAGCAGCTTGGAACCTCGGACAGAGCCAAAAACCTACGAGCAGTACTTC
TRBD1 | TRBJ2-1 | . | TRBV7-2 | CASSQGQAPNEQFF | TGTGCCAGCAGCCAGGGACAGGCCCCCAATGAGCAGTTCTTC
. | TRBJ1-2 | few | TRBV12-3/TRBV12-4 | CASRVNGRNYGYTF | TGTGCCAGCAGGGTTAACGGGAGGAACTATGGCTACACCTTC
. | TRBJ1-6 | . | TRBV28 | CASSLTAYNSPLHF | TGTGCCAGCAGCTTGACAGCCTATAATTCACCCCTCCACTTT
TRBD1 | TRBJ2-2 | many | TRBV10-3 | CAISDDRGDTGELFF | TGTGCCATCAGTGATGACAGGGGAGACACCGGGGAGCTGTTTTTT
TRBD1 | TRBJ2-7 | few | TRBV20-1 | CSATWGVRTGGHEQYF | TGCAGTGCCACCTGGGGGGTTAGGACAGGGGGCCACGAGCAGTACTTC
. | TRBJ1-1 | few | TRBV20-1 | CSARNRSQRLTFF | TGCAGTGCTAGAAACAGGAGCCAAAGGTTGACTTTCTTT
. | TRBJ2-1 | few | TRBV27 | CASSFQGDEQFF | TGTGCCAGCAGTTTTCAGGGCGATGAGCAGTTCTTC
. | TRBJ2-4 | few | TRBV5-1 | CASSLETGKNIQYF | TGCGCCAGCAGCTTGGAGACAGGAAAAAACATTCAGTACTTC
TRBD2 | TRBJ2-5 | few | TRBV28 | CASSPSGPGETQYF | TGTGCCAGCAGCCCTAGCGGGCCTGGGGAGACCCAGTACTTC